These T cell receptor beta chains were read from a single sample in a study of blood T cell repertoires in COVID-19. Here immunoSEQ multiplex PCR was the method, and the copy in TCRdb shows in-frame clones only, minus some. The sample lists 250,000 or so clones; over 90% were seen once. Sequencing input: peripheral blood. These receptors originate from a man aged 25 to 40 with COVID-19, enrolled during active disease. Each CDR3 is given with its conserved first and last residue. The order of the fields is D gene, V gene, J gene, clone size, CDR3 protein, CDR3 DNA. D genes are given only for firm matches. Expanded clones get a size class; other rows say once, few or many, or leave the size out.

d_gene: TRBD1; v_gene: TRBV5-1; j_gene: TRBJ1-6; abundance: .; CDR3aa: CASSPTAGTADNSPLHF; CDR3nt: TGCGCCAGCAGCCCAACCGCGGGGACAGCTGATAATTCACCCCTCCACTTT
d_gene: TRBD2; v_gene: TRBV4-2; j_gene: TRBJ2-3; abundance: .; CDR3aa: CASSQASGGVTDTQYF; CDR3nt: TGTGCCAGCAGCCAAGCCAGCGGGGGCGTCACAGATACGCAGTATTTT
d_gene: .; v_gene: TRBV2; j_gene: TRBJ1-1; abundance: .; CDR3aa: CASSEFVREQGGWGTEAFF; CDR3nt: TGTGCCAGCAGTGAATTTGTAAGGGAACAGGGCGGTTGGGGAACTGAAGCTTTCTTT
d_gene: .; v_gene: TRBV5-4; j_gene: TRBJ1-2; abundance: .; CDR3aa: CASSLDGGFVYGYTF; CDR3nt: TGTGCCAGCAGCTTGGATGGGGGGTTTGTCTATGGCTACACCTTC
d_gene: .; v_gene: TRBV20-1; j_gene: TRBJ1-6; abundance: .; CDR3aa: CSASSLSNSPLHF; CDR3nt: TGCAGTGCTAGTTCGCTGAGTAATTCACCCCTCCACTTT
d_gene: .; v_gene: TRBV27; j_gene: TRBJ2-2; abundance: .; CDR3aa: CASKGRGSNTGELFF; CDR3nt: TGTGCCAGCAAGGGGCGAGGATCGAACACCGGGGAGCTGTTTTTT
d_gene: .; v_gene: TRBV6-5; j_gene: TRBJ2-7; abundance: .; CDR3aa: CAVTGEGSYEQYF; CDR3nt: TGTGCCGTAACGGGCGAGGGTTCCTACGAGCAGTACTTC
d_gene: .; v_gene: TRBV9; j_gene: TRBJ1-1; abundance: once; CDR3aa: CASSVSSQTGLAMYTEAFF; CDR3nt: TGTGCCAGCAGCGTCTCGTCTCAGACGGGACTCGCGATGTACACTGAAGCTTTCTTT
d_gene: .; v_gene: TRBV29-1; j_gene: TRBJ2-2; abundance: .; CDR3aa: CSGPGVAGELFF; CDR3nt: TGCAGCGGACCCGGGGTGGCCGGGGAGCTGTTTTTT
d_gene: TRBD2; v_gene: TRBV6-6; j_gene: TRBJ2-5; abundance: .; CDR3aa: CASSYALAEETQYF; CDR3nt: TGTGCCAGCAGTTACGCGCTAGCGGAAGAGACCCAGTACTTC
d_gene: TRBD2; v_gene: TRBV13; j_gene: TRBJ2-1; abundance: .; CDR3aa: CASSIPGGLAGHNEQFF; CDR3nt: TGTGCCAGCAGCATCCCAGGTGGGCTAGCGGGTCACAATGAGCAGTTCTTC
d_gene: .; v_gene: TRBV6-1; j_gene: TRBJ1-2; abundance: .; CDR3aa: CASSEISGSLGYTF; CDR3nt: TGTGCCAGCAGTGAAATCTCAGGGTCCTTAGGCTACACCTTC
d_gene: .; v_gene: TRBV10-3; j_gene: TRBJ2-7; abundance: .; CDR3aa: CAISDDTSYEQYF; CDR3nt: TGTGCCATCAGTGACGACACCTCCTACGAGCAGTACTTC
d_gene: TRBD2; v_gene: TRBV27; j_gene: TRBJ2-3; abundance: .; CDR3aa: CATERAGGDTQYF; CDR3nt: TGTGCCACCGAACGTGCGGGGGGAGATACGCAGTATTTT
d_gene: .; v_gene: TRBV6-6; j_gene: TRBJ1-2; abundance: .; CDR3aa: CASSYRGGGQGYTF; CDR3nt: TGTGCCAGCAGTTACAGGGGAGGGGGGCAAGGCTACACCTTC
d_gene: .; v_gene: TRBV3-1/TRBV3-2; j_gene: TRBJ1-5; abundance: .; CDR3aa: CASSQGGQPQHF; CDR3nt: TGTGCCAGCAGCCAAGGCGGTCAGCCCCAGCATTTT
d_gene: TRBD1; v_gene: TRBV7-4; j_gene: TRBJ1-6; abundance: .; CDR3aa: CASSTSRTGLTSSPLHF; CDR3nt: TGTGCCAGCAGCACTTCGAGGACAGGGCTTACGTCTTCACCCCTCCACTTT
d_gene: .; v_gene: TRBV10-1; j_gene: TRBJ1-1; abundance: .; CDR3aa: CASSKDLFSEAFF; CDR3nt: TGCGCCAGCAGTAAGGATCTCTTTAGCGAAGCTTTCTTT
d_gene: .; v_gene: TRBV4-1; j_gene: TRBJ1-2; abundance: few; CDR3aa: CASSQEVRANYGYTF; CDR3nt: TGCGCCAGCAGCCAAGAGGTCAGGGCGAACTATGGCTACACCTTC
d_gene: .; v_gene: TRBV2; j_gene: TRBJ2-7; abundance: .; CDR3aa: CASSVRQVGIEQYF; CDR3nt: TGTGCCAGCAGTGTCCGACAGGTTGGAATAGAGCAGTACTTC
d_gene: .; v_gene: TRBV27; j_gene: TRBJ2-5; abundance: .; CDR3aa: CASTPPRLVPSSETQYF; CDR3nt: TGTGCCAGCACCCCCCCCAGGTTAGTACCAAGCTCAGAGACCCAGTACTTC
d_gene: TRBD2; v_gene: TRBV6-2/TRBV6-3; j_gene: TRBJ2-5; abundance: once; CDR3aa: CASSYLLTSGARGETQYF; CDR3nt: TGTGCCAGCAGTTACTTGTTGACTAGCGGGGCCCGCGGGGAGACCCAGTACTTC
d_gene: TRBD2; v_gene: TRBV2; j_gene: TRBJ2-3; abundance: .; CDR3aa: CASELSVGGADTQYF; CDR3nt: TGTGCCAGCGAATTATCGGTGGGGGGGGCAGATACGCAGTATTTT
d_gene: .; v_gene: TRBV9; j_gene: TRBJ1-2; abundance: .; CDR3aa: CASDPGVGNGYTF; CDR3nt: TGTGCCAGCGACCCAGGGGTGGGTAATGGCTACACCTTC
d_gene: .; v_gene: TRBV9; j_gene: TRBJ2-3; abundance: .; CDR3aa: CASSVATGTSFITDTQYF; CDR3nt: TGTGCCAGCAGCGTAGCTACCGGGACATCGTTCATCACAGATACGCAGTATTTT
d_gene: TRBD2; v_gene: TRBV5-4; j_gene: TRBJ2-7; abundance: .; CDR3aa: CASSLGNAGTTYEQYF; CDR3nt: TGTGCCAGCAGCTTGGGAAATGCGGGGACTACCTACGAGCAGTACTTC
d_gene: .; v_gene: TRBV6-4; j_gene: TRBJ1-2; abundance: .; CDR3aa: CASSDGRNYGYTF; CDR3nt: TGTGCCAGCAGTGACGGCAGAAACTATGGCTACACCTTC
d_gene: .; v_gene: TRBV6-5; j_gene: TRBJ1-5; abundance: .; CDR3aa: CASSYLQGAPQHF; CDR3nt: TGTGCCAGCAGTTACCTCCAGGGCGCGCCCCAGCATTTT
d_gene: .; v_gene: TRBV7-3; j_gene: TRBJ2-3; abundance: .; CDR3aa: CASSFSRADTQYF; CDR3nt: TGTGCCAGCAGCTTTAGCAGGGCAGATACGCAGTATTTT
d_gene: TRBD2; v_gene: TRBV15; j_gene: TRBJ2-7; abundance: .; CDR3aa: CATSRGEQGRGGTYEQYF; CDR3nt: TGTGCCACCAGCAGAGGCGAACAGGGGCGGGGGGGGACCTACGAGCAGTACTTC
d_gene: .; v_gene: TRBV4-1; j_gene: TRBJ1-1; abundance: .; CDR3aa: CASRQAPDMNTEAFF; CDR3nt: TGCGCCAGCCGGCAGGCCCCCGACATGAACACTGAAGCTTTCTTT
d_gene: .; v_gene: TRBV4-1; j_gene: TRBJ1-2; abundance: .; CDR3aa: CASSLAGDGSNYGYTF; CDR3nt: TGCGCCAGCAGTCTCGCAGGGGACGGATCTAACTATGGCTACACCTTC
d_gene: .; v_gene: TRBV19; j_gene: TRBJ1-1; abundance: .; CDR3aa: CASSRQEYTEAFF; CDR3nt: TGTGCCAGTAGTAGACAGGAATATACTGAAGCTTTCTTT
d_gene: .; v_gene: TRBV19; j_gene: TRBJ2-7; abundance: .; CDR3aa: CASSAGTTKTYEQYF; CDR3nt: TGTGCCAGTAGTGCCGGGACAACCAAAACCTACGAGCAGTACTTC
d_gene: .; v_gene: TRBV11-3; j_gene: TRBJ2-3; abundance: .; CDR3aa: CASSLGVGDTQYF; CDR3nt: TGTGCCAGCAGCTTGGGCGTGGGAGATACGCAGTATTTT
d_gene: .; v_gene: TRBV5-1; j_gene: TRBJ2-7; abundance: few; CDR3aa: CASSLKGGLSYEQYF; CDR3nt: TGCGCCAGCAGCTTAAAAGGGGGTCTCTCCTACGAGCAGTACTTC
d_gene: .; v_gene: TRBV5-1; j_gene: TRBJ1-1; abundance: once; CDR3aa: CASSFRSGNTEAFF; CDR3nt: TGCGCCAGCAGCTTTAGATCGGGGAACACTGAAGCTTTCTTT
d_gene: TRBD1; v_gene: TRBV2; j_gene: TRBJ1-1; abundance: .; CDR3aa: CASSRQPGQLRVF; CDR3nt: TGTGCCAGCAGTCGACAACCGGGACAGCTAAGGGTCTTT
d_gene: .; v_gene: TRBV12-3/TRBV12-4; j_gene: TRBJ2-3; abundance: .; CDR3aa: CASSLTPAGQYF; CDR3nt: TGTGCCAGCAGTTTAACCCCGGCGGGGCAGTATTTT
d_gene: .; v_gene: TRBV6-1; j_gene: TRBJ1-2; abundance: .; CDR3aa: CASSARGGGTIDGYTF; CDR3nt: TGTGCCAGCAGTGCTAGGGGGGGAGGCACTATTGATGGCTACACCTTC
d_gene: .; v_gene: TRBV9; j_gene: TRBJ2-3; abundance: .; CDR3aa: CASSAQGTDTQYF; CDR3nt: TGTGCCAGCAGCGCACAGGGCACAGATACGCAGTATTTT
d_gene: .; v_gene: TRBV6-5; j_gene: TRBJ2-5; abundance: .; CDR3aa: CASNFGASKTQYF; CDR3nt: TGTGCCAGCAACTTTGGGGCGTCAAAGACCCAGTACTTC
d_gene: TRBD1; v_gene: TRBV7-9; j_gene: TRBJ2-1; abundance: .; CDR3aa: CASSLGQGEGEQFF; CDR3nt: TGTGCCAGCAGCTTGGGACAGGGGGAAGGTGAGCAGTTCTTC
d_gene: .; v_gene: TRBV3-1/TRBV3-2; j_gene: TRBJ1-1; abundance: once; CDR3aa: CASSQDYQAFF; CDR3nt: TGTGCCAGCAGCCAAGATTATCAAGCTTTCTTT
d_gene: TRBD1; v_gene: TRBV6-5; j_gene: TRBJ1-6; abundance: .; CDR3aa: CASSYGTVKNSPLHF; CDR3nt: TGTGCCAGCAGTTACGGGACAGTCAAAAATTCACCCCTCCACTTT
d_gene: TRBD2; v_gene: TRBV11-2; j_gene: TRBJ2-1; abundance: .; CDR3aa: CASSSGGRGAANEQFF; CDR3nt: TGTGCCAGCAGCTCTGGGGGGCGGGGGGCCGCCAATGAGCAGTTCTTC
d_gene: .; v_gene: TRBV6-5; j_gene: TRBJ2-7; abundance: once; CDR3aa: CASSYGRRSASYEQYF; CDR3nt: TGTGCCAGCAGTTATGGGCGGAGGTCCGCCTCCTACGAGCAGTACTTC
d_gene: .; v_gene: TRBV24-1; j_gene: TRBJ2-2; abundance: .; CDR3aa: CATSDRTGAGELFF; CDR3nt: TGTGCCACCAGTGATCGAACGGGGGCCGGGGAGCTGTTTTTT
d_gene: TRBD1; v_gene: TRBV5-1; j_gene: TRBJ1-1; abundance: .; CDR3aa: CASSQGGWATITEAFF; CDR3nt: TGCGCCAGCAGCCAAGGGGGCTGGGCGACTATAACTGAAGCTTTCTTT
d_gene: .; v_gene: TRBV12-3/TRBV12-4; j_gene: TRBJ1-1; abundance: .; CDR3aa: CASSSQRNTEAFF; CDR3nt: TGTGCCAGCAGCTCACAAAGGAACACTGAAGCTTTCTTT
d_gene: .; v_gene: TRBV6-5; j_gene: TRBJ1-1; abundance: .; CDR3aa: CASSRFGGTEAFF; CDR3nt: TGTGCCAGCAGCCGCTTCGGCGGGACTGAAGCTTTCTTT
d_gene: TRBD1; v_gene: TRBV2; j_gene: TRBJ1-1; abundance: .; CDR3aa: CASSTGQVQVAFF; CDR3nt: TGTGCCAGCAGCACCGGACAGGTACAAGTAGCTTTCTTT
d_gene: .; v_gene: TRBV1; j_gene: TRBJ2-1; abundance: .; CDR3aa: CTSSYASGVSYNEQFF; CDR3nt: TGCACCAGCAGCTATGCTAGCGGAGTGTCCTACAATGAGCAGTTCTTC
d_gene: .; v_gene: TRBV11-3; j_gene: TRBJ1-5; abundance: few; CDR3aa: CASSLNTGQTSNQPQHF; CDR3nt: TGTGCCAGCAGCTTAAACACCGGACAGACTAGCAATCAGCCCCAGCATTTT
d_gene: TRBD2; v_gene: TRBV20-1; j_gene: TRBJ2-3; abundance: .; CDR3aa: CSASRLAGADTQYF; CDR3nt: TGCAGTGCTAGTCGACTAGCGGGGGCAGATACGCAGTATTTT